Included here is one T cell receptor beta chain sequence, with context. Its antigen remains unknown. These data come from a study of CD8 T cells in Susac syndrome. Notes on the study in general: Peak Susac CD8+ clonal expansion occurred in TEMRA cells and active patients.

The RNA input was roughly 0.45 to 1 ug, and it was reverse transcribed with random hexamers. MiXCR, applied by TCRdb to the immunoSEQ multiplex PCR reads, yields one record per CDR3 protein. There are 100,000 to 150,000 distinct CDR3 sequences in the sample; about 94% occur only once, and about 0.2% lies in the top ten. V lost 0 bases to trimming and J lost 4 bases, with 9 bases between them. The CDR3 consists of 13 residues. CDR1 DFQATT and CDR2 SNEGSKA come from the germline V gene (reference sequence). This clonotype originated in a human donor with Susac syndrome. The sequencing sample was made of CD8+ T cells from PBMCs. The J gene is TRBJ1-2, the V gene TRBV20-1; D is undetermined. DNA for the CDR3: TGCAGTGCTAGAGAGACTGGATCCTATGGCTACACCTTC. Its translation is CSARETGSYGYTF.